This T cell receptor (beta chain) appears in the sequencing data of a study of siplizumab effects on memory and regulatory T cells. Notes on the study in general: Most proliferating CD4+ or CD8+ clones, roughly 80-97%, had no naive or memory assignment. Apparently key alloresponse contributors, naive T cells also seemed more diverse than memory cells. Proliferating siplizumab-cultured Tregs lacked confirmed suppressive function.

This clone occurred a few times. Antigen specificity is unknown. CDR1 is SGDLS, CDR2 YYNGEE, per germline. Trimming removed 4 bases from V and 1 base from J, with 11 bases in between. This CDR3 spans 14 amino acids. The data were produced by immunoSEQ multiplex PCR, yet TCRdb's version contains in-frame clones alone and is incomplete. The sample holds about 85,000 clones, more than 85% seen once. The chain couples TRBV9 to TRBJ1-1, with TRBD1 as a possible D gene (5 bases). The sequencing input was CD8+ T cells sorted from blood. The clonotype comes from a human donor in good health. The CDR3 nucleotides read TGTGCCAGCAGCACTCAGCAGGGGAACACTGAAGCTTTCTTT. As protein: CASSTQQGNTEAFF.